This T cell receptor (beta chain) was sequenced for a study of blood T cell repertoires in COVID-19. Study context: The study drew acute and convalescent COVID-19 samples from the United States, Italy and Spain.

This CDR3 comprises 16 residues. V was shortened by 0 bases and J by 6 bases, with 14 bases between the two germline ends. Germline V gene lookup returns CDR1 SGHVS and CDR2 FNYEAQ. This clone was seen only a few times. In the original processing: Estimation of nucleated cell counts relied on the amplification of reference gene primers. Generated by immunoSEQ multiplex PCR, the TCRdb table keeps only in-frame clones and is missing some. V and J calls and clone size are given by that table; D and trimming were obtained from the DNA. The top ten hold 30% to 40% of the sample, which has about 35,000 clones, about 81% seen once.

This TCR was recovered from a man older than 75 with acute or convalescent COVID-19. The source material was peripheral blood. The chain couples TRBV7-6 to TRBJ2-2, with D tentatively TRBD2 (6 bases). As DNA, the CDR3 is TGTGCCAGCAGCTTAGCGCAGCCCCCGGGGGCCGGGGAGCTGTTTTTT. Protein product: CASSLAQPPGAGELFF.